A single sample is the source of the 13 T cell receptor beta chains below, sequenced in a study of T cell clones after liver transplantation. Here immunoSEQ multiplex PCR was the method, and the copy in TCRdb shows in-frame clones only, minus some. Seen here are about 12,000 clones, just under 75% observed once, and the top ten hold over 25%. Specimen: CD8+ T cells from blood, collected at the 22-month timepoint. These receptors all stem from a human patient who received a liver transplant. The graft donor may be the source of some T cells.

This chain uses TRBV7-3 with TRBJ2-7; 8 nucleotides match TRBD1. This CDR3 is 14 amino acids long. Trimming at V came to 5 bases and at J to 5 bases, leaving 8 bases not matched to a gene. CDR1 is SGHTA, CDR2 FQGTGA, per germline. Written as DNA, the CDR3 is TGTGCCAGCAGCCCTACAGGGGGTGCCGACGAGCAGTACTTC. Translation: CASSPTGGADEQYF.

This clone was seen ten or more times. The gene calls are TRBV2 and TRBJ1-1; D remains ambiguous. The CDR3 covers 14 residues. Germline values: CDR1 SNHLY, CDR2 FYNNEI. V lost 0 bases to trimming and J lost 3 bases, with 8 bases between them. Written as DNA, the CDR3 is TGTGCCAGCAGTGAAGCGGTTTCCGACACTGAAGCTTTCTTT. As protein: CASSEAVSDTEAFF.

The gene calls are TRBV13 and TRBJ2-3; D call uncertain. Germline assignment: CDR1 PRHDT and CDR2 FYEKMQ (reference sequence). This CDR3 has 16 residues. The V and J ends lost 2 bases and 3 bases respectively, with 15 bases between them. Here the CDR3 reads CASSLRIRAVTDTQYF. The CDR3 DNA reads TGTGCCAGCAGCTTAAGAATCCGGGCGGTAACAGATACGCAGTATTTT.

The J gene is TRBJ2-1, the V gene TRBV9; D might be TRBD2 (6 bases). Germline V gives CDR1 SGDLS, CDR2 YYNGEE. The V gene lost 1 base and the J gene lost 8 bases, with 16 bases spanning the gap. The CDR3 totals 15 residues. CDR3 region: CASSVYSGLIDEQFF. As DNA, the CDR3 is TGTGCCAGCAGCGTATATAGCGGCCTGATCGATGAGCAGTTCTTC.

The chain links TRBV7-2 to TRBJ1-2; tentatively, D is TRBD1 (5 bases). The germline CDR1 and CDR2 sequences are SGHTA and FQGNSA. V gave up 1 base and J gave up 6 bases, with 21 bases separating them. This CDR3 contains 17 residues. The CDR3 DNA sequence: TGTGCCAGCAGCTTAGAGGTCCAGGGACTCGCTAGAGATGGCTACACCTTC. This sequence encodes CASSLEVQGLARDGYTF.

This clone was seen a single time. J is TRBJ2-7 and V is TRBV14; D not resolved. The CDR3 runs 15 residues. From germline, CDR1 is SGHDN and CDR2 FVKESK. V dropped 1 base and J dropped 2 bases, with 12 bases sitting between them. The CDR3 DNA reads as TGTGCCAGCAGCCAAGCCCTCCAACGGACCTACGAGCAGTACTTC. Its translation is CASSQALQRTYEQYF. Full variable domain (rest looked up from reference TRBV14 and TRBJ2-7): EAGVTQFPSHSVIEKGQTVTLRCDPISGHDNLYWYRRVMGKEIKFLLHFVKESKQDESGMPNNRFLAERTGGTYSTLKVQPAELEDSGVYFCASSQALQRTYEQYFGPGTRLTVT.

The genes are TRBV4-3 and TRBJ2-7; no reliable D call. This CDR3 has 15 amino acids. Germline V gene lookup returns CDR1 LGHNA and CDR2 YSLEER. Deletions cut 0 bases from V and 6 bases from J, with 15 bases between. The CDR3 DNA is TGCGCCAGCAGCCAAGATGGTGCGGCTCTCGCCGAGCAGTACTTC. Amino acid sequence: CASSQDGAALAEQYF.

The genes are TRBV7-4 and TRBJ2-3, with D perhaps TRBD2 (6 bases). Germline assignment: CDR1 SGHVT and CDR2 SQSDAQ. Trimming removed 7 bases from V and 4 bases from J, with 30 bases in between. The CDR3 contains 19 residues. The CDR3 loop reads CASTSRRESGTPRPDTQYF. The CDR3 nucleotides read TGTGCCAGCACCTCCCGAAGGGAATCCGGGACTCCTCGGCCAGATACGCAGTATTTT.

CDR3 loop: CASSVGRGSGYNEQFF. DNA for the CDR3: TGTGCCAGCAGCGTAGGGAGGGGGAGTGGGTACAATGAGCAGTTCTTC. This chain uses TRBV9 with TRBJ2-1; D possibly matches TRBD1 or TRBD2 (6 bases each). This CDR3 spans 16 amino acids. Trimming stripped 0 bases from V and 4 bases from J, with 14 bases between. Germline CDR1 and CDR2: SGDLS and YYNGEE.

This clone was seen a few times. This could be a read error, since a much larger clone is one nucleotide away. This same CDR3 is encoded by further DNA sequences in the sample. The rearrangement links TRBV6-1 to TRBJ2-7; 11 bases line up with TRBD1. Trimming at V came to 5 bases and at J to 2 bases, leaving 2 bases not matched to a gene. The CDR3 contains 14 residues. Germline V gene lookup returns CDR1 MNHNS and CDR2 SASEGT. CDR3 region: CASSPGQGAYEQYF. CDR3 coding DNA: TGTGCCAGCAGTCCGGGACAGGGGGCCTACGAGCAGTACTTC.

The J gene is TRBJ2-2, the V gene TRBV6-5; 9 nucleotides align to TRBD2. V trimming: 2 bases; J trimming: 9 bases; junction bases outside the gene matches: 4. CDR1 MNHEY and CDR2 SVGAGI come from the germline V gene. The CDR3 covers 14 residues. The CDR3 here is CASSYSGGSRELFF. The CDR3 DNA follows: TGTGCCAGCAGTTACAGCGGGGGGAGTCGGGAGCTGTTTTTT.

As DNA, the CDR3 is TGTGCCAGCAGCGTAGAAGGTCGTGGTGCCGGGGAGCTGTTTTTT. This gives the protein CASSVEGRGAGELFF. The gene calls are TRBV9 and TRBJ2-2; D gene unclear. Germline CDR1 and CDR2: SGDLS and YYNGEE. CDR3 length equals 15 residues. Trimming removed 0 bases at V and 6 bases at J, with 12 bases between.

The V gene is TRBV5-8, the J gene TRBJ2-7; D gene uncertain. V lost 2 bases and J 4 bases, leaving 10 bases between the germline ends. Germline V gives CDR1 SGHTS, CDR2 YDEGEE. The CDR3 has 13 amino acids. CDR3 amino acids: CASSLKAEYEQYF. In nucleotides, the CDR3 is TGTGCCAGCAGCTTAAAGGCCGAGTACGAGCAGTACTTC.